This T cell receptor beta chain emerged from a study of metastatic and nonmetastatic thyroid tumors. Study information: Peripheral blood and tumor or nodule samples from malignant and benign thyroid patients were compared.

Findings and limits, study-wide: It was reported that TCR beta diversity was significantly higher in malignant thyroid tumors than benign nodules, in blood and tumor.

Germline V lookup: CDR1 MRHNA, CDR2 SNTAGT. Trimming removed 8 bases at V and 4 bases at J, with 8 bases between. This CDR3 has 11 amino acids. This clone was observed many times. Antigen specificity is unknown. Other DNA sequences of this sample code for an identical CDR3. Thyroid surgery had not been preceded by any treatment in any patient. TCRdb redid the clone calls on the PCR reads using MiXCR. The profile shows about 93,000 clones, roughly 13% of them singletons. The chain couples TRBV6-4 to TRBJ2-5; D is ambiguous. The sequence was collected from a female donor with papillary thyroid cancer or a benign thyroid nodule (not recorded which). Some clones in this sample may be carry-over from other donors' samples. The sequenced material came from blood. The CDR3 spells CASGWRETQYF. In DNA form, the CDR3 reads TGTGCCAGCGGGTGGAGAGAGACCCAGTACTTC.